Detailed here is one T cell receptor beta chain. Its matching antigen is unknown. The CDR3 spans 13 residues. Per germline, CDR1 SGHNT and CDR2 YENEEA. The sample comes from a study of T cells expressing NK-cell markers. For the study at large: TCR beta repertoires came from sorted CD3+CD56+NKG2C+, CD3+CD56+NKG2C- and CD3+CD56-NKG2C+ T cells. Among the eight sequenced donors, seven tested HCMV-seropositive and one tested seronegative. The study, taken as a whole, reports: As a fraction of CD8+ T cells, dominant NKG2C+ clonotypes reached about 1.0-8% in 5 to 7 donors.

UMIs were included in TCR beta cDNA generated by 5'RACE template switching. TCRdb reprocessed the 5' RACE reads and reports one entry per CDR3 protein, with no DNA. Its clone listing holds some 390,000 distinct CDR3 sequences. Sequenced: blood T cells: a sorted CD56 or NKG2C T cell subset, CD4+ or CD8+ T cells, or bulk PBMC T cells (not recorded which). The TCR was taken from a woman aged 45-65 years in good health. J is TRBJ2-1 and V is TRBV11-3. This CDR3 reads CASQGRVYNEQFF.